This T cell receptor (beta chain) was recorded in a study of neurological immune-mediated disorders. 5'RACE generated cDNA with 10-nucleotide random UMIs. TCRdb re-called the 5' RACE reads with MiXCR, one entry per CDR3 protein. The sample records roughly 3,900 distinct CDR3 sequences, about 33% being singletons. Germline CDR1 is SQVTM and CDR2 is ANQGSEA. The trim removed 6 bases at V and 7 bases at J, leaving 6 bases unmatched. The CDR3 runs to 12 residues. This clonotype was counted ten times or more. Its specificity is unknown. The sorted libraries involved the use of approximately 930,000 CD4+ or CD8+ T cells. Whole-study results and caveats: The expanded clones of different subjects shared no CDR3 amino acid sequences (suggesting private repertoires in all groups). It was HTLV-1-associated myelopathy that showed the most TCR clonal expansion, while multiple sclerosis showed the least, falling below healthy controls.

The chain combines TRBV29-1 with TRBJ1-2; 9 bases agree with TRBD1. The sequence came from a man aged 45 to 65 with HTLV-1-associated myelopathy (HAM/TSP). Sequenced material: CD8+ T cells from blood. CDR3 DNA sequence: TGCAGCGTCCCACAGGGGGCTGGTGGCTACACCTTC. Its protein product is CSVPQGAGGYTF.